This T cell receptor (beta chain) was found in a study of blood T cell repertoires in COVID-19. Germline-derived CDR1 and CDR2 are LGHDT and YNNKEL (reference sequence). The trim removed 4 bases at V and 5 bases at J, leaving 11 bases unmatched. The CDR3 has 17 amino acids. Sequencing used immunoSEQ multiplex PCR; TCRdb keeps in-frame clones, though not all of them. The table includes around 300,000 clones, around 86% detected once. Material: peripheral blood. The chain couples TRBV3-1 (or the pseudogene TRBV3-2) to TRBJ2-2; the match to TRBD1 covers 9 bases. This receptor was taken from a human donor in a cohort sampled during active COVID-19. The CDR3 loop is CASSPSWGQGRTGELFF. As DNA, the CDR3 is TGTGCCAGCAGCCCTAGTTGGGGACAGGGCCGGACCGGGGAGCTGTTTTTT.